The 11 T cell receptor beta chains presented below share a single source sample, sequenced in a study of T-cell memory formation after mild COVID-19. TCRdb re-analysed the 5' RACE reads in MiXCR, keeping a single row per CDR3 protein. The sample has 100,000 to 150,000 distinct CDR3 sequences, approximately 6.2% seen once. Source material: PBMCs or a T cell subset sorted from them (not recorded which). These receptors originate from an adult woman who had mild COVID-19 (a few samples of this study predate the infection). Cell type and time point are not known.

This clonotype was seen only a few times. The CDR3 reads CASSPVGNSGTKWQYF. CDR3 in DNA: TGTGCCAGCAGTCCGGTCGGTAATAGCGGAACAAAATGGCAGTACTTC. J is TRBJ2-7 and V is TRBV12-3 or TRBV12-4, with D perhaps TRBD2 (6 bases). The V gene lost 5 bases and the J gene lost 9 bases, with 26 bases spanning the gap. This CDR3 spans 16 amino acids.

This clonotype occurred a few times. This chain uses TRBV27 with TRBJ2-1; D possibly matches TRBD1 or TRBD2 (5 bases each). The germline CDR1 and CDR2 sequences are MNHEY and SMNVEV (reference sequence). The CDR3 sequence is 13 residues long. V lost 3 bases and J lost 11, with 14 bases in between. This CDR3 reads CASSFPGASKQFF. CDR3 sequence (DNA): TGTGCCAGCAGTTTCCCCGGGGCCTCTAAGCAGTTCTTC.

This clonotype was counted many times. The CDR3 reads CASSFTGEANTEAFF. CDR3 nucleotide sequence: TGCGCCAGCAGCTTCACAGGGGAAGCTAACACTGAAGCTTTCTTT. The genes are TRBV5-1 and TRBJ1-1; TRBD1 matches 7 bases. This CDR3 has 15 amino acids. J lost 2 bases, V lost 2 bases, and 6 bases had no gene match. From germline, CDR1 is SGHRS and CDR2 YFSETQ.

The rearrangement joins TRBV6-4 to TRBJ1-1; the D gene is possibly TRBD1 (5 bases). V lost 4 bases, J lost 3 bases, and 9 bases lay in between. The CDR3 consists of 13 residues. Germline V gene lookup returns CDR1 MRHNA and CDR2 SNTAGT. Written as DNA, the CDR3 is TGTGCCAGCAGTGCGAGGGGCGACACTGAAGCTTTCTTT. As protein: CASSARGDTEAFF.

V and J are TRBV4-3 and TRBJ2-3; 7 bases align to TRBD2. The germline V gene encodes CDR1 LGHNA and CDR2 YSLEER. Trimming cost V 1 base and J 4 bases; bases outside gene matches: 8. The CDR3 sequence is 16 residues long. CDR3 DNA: TGCGCCAGCAGCCAAGGGGCTAGCGGTAGGGCAGATACGCAGTATTTT. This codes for CASSQGASGRADTQYF.

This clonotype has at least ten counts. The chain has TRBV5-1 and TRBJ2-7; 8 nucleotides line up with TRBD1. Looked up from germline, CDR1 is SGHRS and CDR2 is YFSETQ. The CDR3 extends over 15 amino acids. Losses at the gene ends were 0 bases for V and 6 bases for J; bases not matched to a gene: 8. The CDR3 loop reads CASSLGAQGAGEQYF. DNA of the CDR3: TGCGCCAGCAGCTTGGGGGCTCAGGGGGCCGGCGAGCAGTACTTC.

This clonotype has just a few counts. The CDR3 loop reads CASSLAGGDGNQPQHF. The CDR3 region has the DNA TGTGCCAGCAGCTTAGCAGGAGGGGATGGCAATCAGCCCCAGCATTTT. The rearrangement joins TRBV7-8 to TRBJ1-5; possibly TRBD1 for D (5 bases). The CDR3 totals 16 residues. V dropped 0 bases and J dropped 2 bases, with 11 bases sitting between them. Germline V CDR1 and CDR2: SGHVS, FQNEAQ.

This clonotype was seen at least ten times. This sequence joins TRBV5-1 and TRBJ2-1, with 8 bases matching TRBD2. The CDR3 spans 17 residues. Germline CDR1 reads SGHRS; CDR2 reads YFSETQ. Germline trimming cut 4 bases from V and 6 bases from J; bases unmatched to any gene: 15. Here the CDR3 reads CASSPAGIAGSFNEQFF. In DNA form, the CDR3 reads TGCGCCAGCAGCCCGGCTGGGATAGCGGGGTCTTTCAATGAGCAGTTCTTC.

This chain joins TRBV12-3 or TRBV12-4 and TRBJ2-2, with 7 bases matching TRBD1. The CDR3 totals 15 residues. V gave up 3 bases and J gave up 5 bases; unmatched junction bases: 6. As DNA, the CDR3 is TGTGCCAGCAGTTTTGAGACAGGGCAAACCGGGGAGCTGTTTTTT. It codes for CASSFETGQTGELFF.

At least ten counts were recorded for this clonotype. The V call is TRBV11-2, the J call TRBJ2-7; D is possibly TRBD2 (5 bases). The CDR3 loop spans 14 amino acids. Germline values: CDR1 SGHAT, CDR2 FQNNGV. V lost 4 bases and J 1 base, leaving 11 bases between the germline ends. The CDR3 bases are TGTGCCAGCAGCTCAGGCCGGGGATCCTACGAGCAGTACTTC. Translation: CASSSGRGSYEQYF.

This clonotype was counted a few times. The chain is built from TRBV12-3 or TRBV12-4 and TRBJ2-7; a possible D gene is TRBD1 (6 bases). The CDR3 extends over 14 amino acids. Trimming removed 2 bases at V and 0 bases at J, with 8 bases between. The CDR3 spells CASSLRGFSYEQYF. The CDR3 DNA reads TGTGCCAGCAGTTTAAGGGGGTTCTCCTACGAGCAGTACTTC.